This T cell receptor beta chain originates from a study of response to subunit inactivated influenza vaccine. Study results and caveats: The authors proposed limited new T cell recruitment per seasonal influenza vaccination.

TCRdb itself ran the RT-PCR reads through MiXCR, one entry per CDR3 protein. Of 500,000 to 600,000 distinct CDR3 sequences listed, roughly 12% were seen once; the top ten hold about 10%. V was clipped by 1 base and J by 8 bases; unmatched bases: 8. The CDR3 covers 15 residues. The V gene's germline CDR1 is SQVTM and CDR2 ANQGSEA. Concerning this clonotype: Its cognate antigen is unknown.

The starting material was PBMCs from blood, obtained on the day of vaccination. The rearrangement joins TRBV29-1 to TRBJ1-2; 12 bases align to TRBD1. The TCR was taken from a man aged 45-65 years who received an inactivated influenza vaccine. The CDR3 DNA is TGCAGCGTTGAAGTTAACCCCGGGACAGGGGGCGGCTACACCTTC. Translation gives CSVEVNPGTGGGYTF.